A selection of T cell receptor beta chains follows, all from one sample in a study of shared clonotypes between healthy human individuals. TCRdb keeps only in-frame clones here, not all; method: immunoSEQ multiplex PCR. The repertoire has millions of clones, approximately 93% of them found once; the top ten carry 0.35% to 0.5%. The sample consisted of naive CD4+ T cells from PBMCs. These TCRs come from a man aged 18 to 30 in good health. Some clones in this sample may be carry-over from other donors' samples. Each CDR3 is given with its conserved first and last residue. A D gene is named only where the DNA matches it firmly. Expanded clones are given a class, and other clones once, few, many or no size at all.

TRBJ1-2	NA	TRBV6-5	NA	TGTGCCAGCAGTTACTCAGCGGGGGGCGGCTATGGCTACACCTTC	CASSYSAGGGYGYTF
TRBJ1-1	TRBD1	TRBV4-3	NA	TGCGCCAGCAGCCAAGACCCGCACACCCGGGACAGGGTGGGGAACACTGAAGCTTTCTTT	CASSQDPHTRDRVGNTEAFF
TRBJ2-6	NA	TRBV14	NA	TGTGCCAGCAGCCAATTTGGTTGGATTCCATTGGCCGGGAAACGTACTTCTGGGGCCAACGTCCTGACTTTC	CASSQFGWIPLAGKRTSGANVLTF
TRBJ2-7	NA	TRBV7-6	NA	TGTGCCAGCAGCTCCAGGACCCGTAGTTCCTACGAGCAGTACTTC	CASSSRTRSSYEQYF
TRBJ1-2	TRBD1	TRBV19	NA	TGTGCCAGCACCGGACAGGGGCGGAACTATGGCTACACCTTC	CASTGQGRNYGYTF
TRBJ1-5	NA	TRBV5-1	NA	TGCGCCAGCAGCTTGGAGAGGGGTCAGCCCCAGCATTTT	CASSLERGQPQHF
TRBJ2-5	NA	TRBV7-9	NA	TGTGCCAGCAGCTTAGCGTCAGGAGGGAAAGAGACCCAGTACTTC	CASSLASGGKETQYF
TRBJ1-1	NA	TRBV6-4	NA	TGTGCCAGCAGTGACAGGGGAGGGACTGAAGCTTTCTTT	CASSDRGGTEAFF
TRBJ2-7	NA	TRBV14	once	TGTGCCAGCAGCCAAGATTTGGGGGGCGAGCAGTACTTC	CASSQDLGGEQYF
TRBJ2-1	NA	TRBV21-1	NA	TGTGCCAGCAGCAAGACTCCGGGACCCCCTGCCCGCAATGAGCAGTTCTTC	CASSKTPGPPARNEQFF
TRBJ1-1	TRBD1	TRBV7-9	NA	TGTGCCAGCAGCTTACCCGGACAGGGTGGGGGTGAAGCTTTCTTT	CASSLPGQGGGEAFF
TRBJ2-1	TRBD2	TRBV7-9	NA	TGTGCCAGCAGCAACCTACTAGCGGGAGGGCCAAATGAGCAGTTCTTC	CASSNLLAGGPNEQFF
TRBJ2-3	TRBD1	TRBV6-5	NA	TGTGCCAGCAGTGGGGGGACAGGAACCACAGATACGCAGTATTTT	CASSGGTGTTDTQYF
TRBJ2-1	TRBD2	TRBV19	NA	TGTGCCAGTAGTCCAAGACTAGCGGGATCGAATGAGCAGTTCTTC	CASSPRLAGSNEQFF
TRBJ1-2	NA	TRBV11-2	NA	TGTGCCAGCAGCTCGACAGGACCCTATGGCTACACCTTC	CASSSTGPYGYTF
TRBJ1-2	NA	TRBV28	NA	TGTGCCAGCAGTTTAACAGGGTTCAACTATGGCTACACCTTC	CASSLTGFNYGYTF
TRBJ2-6	NA	TRBV29-1	few	TGCAGCGTTGATGACTCTGGGGCCAACGTCCTGACTTTC	CSVDDSGANVLTF
TRBJ2-7	NA	TRBV6-5	NA	TGTGCCAGCAGCTACACGACAGGACTCCTCTACGAGCAGTACTTC	CASSYTTGLLYEQYF
TRBJ1-1	TRBD1	TRBV18	NA	TGTGCCAGCTCACAAGCAGGGGGCCCTCTTTCAGCTTTCTTT	CASSQAGGPLSAFF
TRBJ2-1	TRBD1	TRBV5-6	NA	TGTGCCAGCAGCCGGACAGGGGCTAATGAGCAGTTCTTC	CASSRTGANEQFF
TRBJ1-1	NA	TRBV15	NA	TGTGCCACCAGCAGAGGGACGGTGGAAGCTTTCTTT	CATSRGTVEAFF
TRBJ1-2	TRBD1	TRBV7-3	NA	TGTGCCAGCAGCTCCGGGACAGGGGCAATTGATGGCTACACCTTC	CASSSGTGAIDGYTF
TRBJ1-1	TRBD1	TRBV9	NA	TGTGCCAGCAGCGGGGGACAGGGGCGTCCTAGGACTGAAGCTTTCTTT	CASSGGQGRPRTEAFF
TRBJ1-1	NA	TRBV6-1	NA	TGTGCCAGCAGTATAACGACAGTCCCGGCTTTCTTT	CASSITTVPAFF
TRBJ1-1	NA	TRBV4-1	NA	TGCGCCAGCAGCCAAGTGGGGGACCTACGGGCTTTCTTT	CASSQVGDLRAFF
TRBJ1-1	TRBD1	TRBV18	NA	TGTGCCAGCTCACCATCCAGGGGGCGCATGAACACTGAAGCTTTCTTT	CASSPSRGRMNTEAFF
TRBJ2-1	NA	TRBV6-5	NA	TGTGCCAGCAGGGCAGGGCGACCTGATGAGCAGTTCTTC	CASRAGRPDEQFF
TRBJ1-3	NA	TRBV19	NA	TGTGCCAGTAACCCCATGGGTTCCGGGCGAAACACCATATATTTT	CASNPMGSGRNTIYF
TRBJ2-1	TRBD2	TRBV7-9	NA	TGTGCCAGCAGCTTTTGGACTAGCGGGATTAATGAGCAGTTCTTC	CASSFWTSGINEQFF
TRBJ1-3	TRBD1	TRBV29-1	NA	TGCAGCGGGACAGGGGGGGGAAACACCATATATTTT	CSGTGGGNTIYF
TRBJ2-5	TRBD2	TRBV5-1	NA	TGCGCCAGCAGCTTGGTGTTCCTAGCGTCGGGGGGGACCCAGTACTTC	CASSLVFLASGGTQYF
TRBJ1-2	NA	TRBV6-1	once	TGTGCCAGGGGTGGGGAAGGCTATGGCTACACCTTC	CARGGEGYGYTF
TRBJ2-2	NA	TRBV5-6	NA	TGTGCCAGCAGCTTTGGAGGGAGAGGCACCGGGGAGCTGTTTTTT	CASSFGGRGTGELFF
TRBJ2-1	NA	TRBV4-1	NA	TGCGCCAGCAGTAATGTCTATTCGGGTGGGTGGGACAATGAGCAGTTCTTC	CASSNVYSGGWDNEQFF
TRBJ1-5	TRBD1	TRBV6-6	NA	TGTGCCAGCAGACCAACAGGGGTTCAGCCCCAGCATTTT	CASRPTGVQPQHF
TRBJ1-1	NA	TRBV28	NA	TGTGCCAGCAGTTTATTGGGGGCCTCGAACACTGAAGCTTTCTTT	CASSLLGASNTEAFF
TRBJ2-7	NA	TRBV18	NA	TGTGCCAGCTCACGTCTTAGCTCCTACGAGCAGTACTTC	CASSRLSSYEQYF
TRBJ1-1	NA	TRBV11-2	NA	TGTGCCAGCAGCTATGGGGTATTTATGAACACTGAAGCTTTCTTT	CASSYGVFMNTEAFF
TRBJ2-5	NA	TRBV29-1	NA	TGCAGCGTCAAGGACGAGGCCCAGTACTTC	CSVKDEAQYF
TRBJ2-5	TRBD2	TRBV27	NA	TGTGCCAGCAGCCATAGCGGGAGCGAGACCCAGTACTTC	CASSHSGSETQYF
TRBJ1-1	NA	TRBV6-1	NA	TGTGCCAGCAGAGATACAGGGATGGCCACTGAAGCTTTCTTT	CASRDTGMATEAFF
TRBJ1-1	NA	TRBV5-1	NA	TGCGCCAGCAGCTCGACAGCCGGGGGAACTGAAGCTTTCTTT	CASSSTAGGTEAFF
TRBJ1-2	NA	TRBV28	NA	TGTGCCAGCAGTTTAGCGCCAGGATCGGTAGGCACCTATGGCTACACCTTC	CASSLAPGSVGTYGYTF
TRBJ1-1	NA	TRBV2	NA	TGTGCCAGCACACCCCACGCCCGGGGGAACACTGAAGCTTTCTTT	CASTPHARGNTEAFF
TRBJ2-1	TRBD2	TRBV19	NA	TGTGCCAGTAGTTTCCTGAGCGGGAATAGATATGAGCAGTTCTTC	CASSFLSGNRYEQFF
TRBJ2-1	NA	TRBV19	NA	TGTGCCAGTAGTATAGAACCTACTAGCATTCTATCCTACAATGAGCAGTTCTTC	CASSIEPTSILSYNEQFF
TRBJ2-7	NA	TRBV5-1	NA	TGCGCCAGCACCCAGGCGGCCGGGACCGGCTACGAGCAGTACTTC	CASTQAAGTGYEQYF